This T cell receptor beta chain is from a study of T cell repertoires in cytomegalovirus infection. Study in general: Through public TCR beta signatures, both CMV infection and matching HLA type were indicated.

Regarding the study as a whole: The response measured ex vivo was dominated by TCR beta clonotypes (HLA-C-restricted and CMV-specific).

Each CDR3 protein gets one entry after TCRdb re-called the reads with MiXCR. The table lists about 300,000 distinct CDR3 sequences, roughly a tenth of them singletons. This clonotype was detected ten times or more. The antigen remains undetermined. Germline CDR1 is PRHDT and CDR2 is FYEKMQ (reference sequence). Trimming left V 10 bases short and J 6 bases short, with 8 bases between. The CDR3 contains 10 residues. The sequence was obtained from a human donor in good health (CMV status not recorded). Some clones in this sample may be carry-over from other donors' samples. The rearrangement joins TRBV13 to TRBJ2-3; D not certain. Sequencing used PBMCs. CDR3 nucleotide sequence: TGTGCCACCCGTAGCGATACGCAGTATTTT. It translates to CATRSDTQYF.